The entry below describes one TCR beta chain. Study processing details: Estimation of nucleated cell counts was performed using reference gene primer amplification. The data were produced by immunoSEQ multiplex PCR, yet TCRdb's version contains in-frame clones alone and is incomplete. D and trimming come from the DNA, and the V and J calls and clone size come from that table. Of about 95,000 clones in the sample, 80% to 90% are singletons; the top ten hold approximately 17%. This CDR3 has 14 residues. Trimming took 6 bases from V and 3 from J; bases not matched to a gene: 7. Germline V CDR1 and CDR2: SGHVS, FQNEAQ. The sample comes from a study of blood T cell repertoires in COVID-19. Study in general: The United States, Italy and Spain provided the acute and convalescent COVID-19 samples. The cDNA or gDNA used as material had been derived from T cells, B-cell-depleted T cells, or PBMCs.

This TCR was recovered from a human donor in a cohort sampled during active COVID-19. This rearrangement joins TRBV7-8 to TRBJ2-7, with TRBD2 matching 8 bases. Sequenced: peripheral blood. The CDR3 nucleotides read TGTGCCAGCAGGGGTCCGGGGGGGAACTACGAGCAGTACTTC. Its protein is CASRGPGGNYEQYF.